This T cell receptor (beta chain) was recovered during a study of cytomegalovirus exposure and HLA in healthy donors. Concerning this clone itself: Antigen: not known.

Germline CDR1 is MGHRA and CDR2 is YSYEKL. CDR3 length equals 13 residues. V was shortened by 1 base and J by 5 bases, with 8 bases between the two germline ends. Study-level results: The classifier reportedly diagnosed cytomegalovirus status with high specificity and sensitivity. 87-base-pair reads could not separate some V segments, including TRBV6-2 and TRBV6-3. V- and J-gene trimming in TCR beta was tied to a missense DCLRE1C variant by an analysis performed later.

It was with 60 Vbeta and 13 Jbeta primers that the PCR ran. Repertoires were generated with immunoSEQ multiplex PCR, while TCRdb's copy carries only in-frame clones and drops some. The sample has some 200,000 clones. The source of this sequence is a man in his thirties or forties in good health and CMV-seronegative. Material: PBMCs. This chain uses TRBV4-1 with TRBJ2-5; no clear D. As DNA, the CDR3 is TGCGCCAGCAGCCAAGCCCCGTCGGAGACCCAGTACTTC. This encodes CASSQAPSETQYF.